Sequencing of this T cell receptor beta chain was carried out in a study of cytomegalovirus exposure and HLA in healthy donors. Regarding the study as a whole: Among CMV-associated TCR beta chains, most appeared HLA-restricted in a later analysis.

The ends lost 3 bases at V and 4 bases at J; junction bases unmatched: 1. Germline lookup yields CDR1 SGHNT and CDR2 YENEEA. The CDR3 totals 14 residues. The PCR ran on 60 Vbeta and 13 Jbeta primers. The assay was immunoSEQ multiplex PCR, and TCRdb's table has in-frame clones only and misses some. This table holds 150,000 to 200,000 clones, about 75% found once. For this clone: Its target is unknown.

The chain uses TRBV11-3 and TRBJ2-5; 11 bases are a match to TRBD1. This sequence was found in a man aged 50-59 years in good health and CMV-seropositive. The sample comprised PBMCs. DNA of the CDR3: TGTGCCAGCAGCTTGGGGACAGGGGGAGAGACCCAGTACTTC. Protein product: CASSLGTGGETQYF.